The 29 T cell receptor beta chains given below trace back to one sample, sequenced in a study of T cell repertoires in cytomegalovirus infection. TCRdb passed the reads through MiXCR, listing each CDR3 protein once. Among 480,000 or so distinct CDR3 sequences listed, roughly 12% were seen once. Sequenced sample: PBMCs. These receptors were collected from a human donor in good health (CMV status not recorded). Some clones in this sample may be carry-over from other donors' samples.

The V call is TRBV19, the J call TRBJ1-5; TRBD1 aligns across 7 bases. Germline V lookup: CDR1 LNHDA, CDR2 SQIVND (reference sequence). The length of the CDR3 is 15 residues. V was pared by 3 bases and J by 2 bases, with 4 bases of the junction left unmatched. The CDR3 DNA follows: TGTGCCAGTAGTATTCCTACAGGGGGCAATCAGCCCCAGCATTTT. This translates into CASSIPTGGNQPQHF.

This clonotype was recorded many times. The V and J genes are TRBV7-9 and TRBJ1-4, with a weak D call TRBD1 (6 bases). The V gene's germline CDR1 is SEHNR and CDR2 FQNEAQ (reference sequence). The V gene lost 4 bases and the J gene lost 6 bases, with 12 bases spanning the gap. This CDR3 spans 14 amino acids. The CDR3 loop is CASSWGLQDEKLFF. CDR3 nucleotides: TGTGCCAGCAGCTGGGGGCTTCAAGATGAAAAACTGTTTTTT. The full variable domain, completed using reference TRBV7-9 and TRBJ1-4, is DTGVSQNPRHKITKRGQNVTFRCDPISEHNRLYWYRQTLGQGPEFLTYFQNEAQLEKSRLLSDRFSAERPKGSFSTLEIQRTEQGDSAMYLCASSWGLQDEKLFFGSGTQLSVL.

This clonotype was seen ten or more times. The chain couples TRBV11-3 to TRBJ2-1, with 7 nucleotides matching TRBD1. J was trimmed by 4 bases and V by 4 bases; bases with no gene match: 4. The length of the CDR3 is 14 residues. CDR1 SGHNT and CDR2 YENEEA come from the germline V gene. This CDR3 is CASSSTGVYNEQFF. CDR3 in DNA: TGTGCCAGCAGCTCCACAGGGGTTTACAATGAGCAGTTCTTC. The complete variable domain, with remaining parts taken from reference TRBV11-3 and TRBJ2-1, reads EAGVVQSPRYKIIEKKQPVAFWCNPISGHNTLYWYLQNLGQGPELLIRYENEEAVDDSQLPKDRFSAERLKGVDSTLKIQPAELGDSAVYLCASSSTGVYNEQFFGPGTRLTVL.

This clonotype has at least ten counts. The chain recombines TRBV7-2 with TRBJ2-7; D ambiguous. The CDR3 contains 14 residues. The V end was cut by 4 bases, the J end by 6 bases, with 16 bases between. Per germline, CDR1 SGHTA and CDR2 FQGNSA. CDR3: CASSSSPSRVEQYF. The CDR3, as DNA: TGTGCCAGCAGCTCCTCCCCCTCTAGAGTCGAGCAGTACTTC.

The CDR3 DNA sequence: TGTGCCAGCTTACCGGGCCCAGTAGAGACCCAGTACTTC. Its translation: CASLPGPVETQYF. The V call is TRBV12-3 or TRBV12-4, the J call TRBJ2-5; no clear D gene. Trimming took off 8 bases at V and 4 bases at J, with 14 bases between the two ends. CDR3 size: 13 residues.

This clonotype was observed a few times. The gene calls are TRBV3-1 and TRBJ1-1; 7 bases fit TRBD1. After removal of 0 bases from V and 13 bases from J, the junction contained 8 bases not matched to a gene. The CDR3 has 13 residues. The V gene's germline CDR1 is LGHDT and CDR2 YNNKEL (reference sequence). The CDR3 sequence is CASSQDSSRGYFF. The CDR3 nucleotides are TGTGCCAGCAGCCAAGATAGCAGCAGGGGGTATTTCTTT.

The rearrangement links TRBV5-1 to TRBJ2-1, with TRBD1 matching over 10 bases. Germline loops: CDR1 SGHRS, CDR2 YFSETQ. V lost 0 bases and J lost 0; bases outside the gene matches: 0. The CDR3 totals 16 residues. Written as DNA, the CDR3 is TGCGCCAGCAGCTTGGGACAGGGGGCCTCCTACAATGAGCAGTTCTTC. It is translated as CASSLGQGASYNEQFF.

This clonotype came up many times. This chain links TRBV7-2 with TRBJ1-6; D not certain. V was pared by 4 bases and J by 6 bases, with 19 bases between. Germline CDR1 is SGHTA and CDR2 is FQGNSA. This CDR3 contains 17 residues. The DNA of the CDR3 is TGTGCCAGCAGCTCATTATCACTCAACATTCGTAATTCACCCCTCCACTTT. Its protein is CASSSLSLNIRNSPLHF.

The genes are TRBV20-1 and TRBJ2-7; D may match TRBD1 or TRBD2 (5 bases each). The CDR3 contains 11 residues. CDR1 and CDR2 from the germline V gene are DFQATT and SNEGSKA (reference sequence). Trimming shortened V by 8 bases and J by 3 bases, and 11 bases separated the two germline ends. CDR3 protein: CSPLGGYEQYF. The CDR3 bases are TGCAGTCCCCTTGGGGGCTACGAGCAGTACTTC.

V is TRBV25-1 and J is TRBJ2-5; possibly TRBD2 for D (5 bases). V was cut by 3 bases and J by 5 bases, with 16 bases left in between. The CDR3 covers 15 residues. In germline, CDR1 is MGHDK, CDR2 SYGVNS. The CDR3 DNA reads TGTGCCAGCAGTGATGCGGCCCCTTGGAGGGAGACCCAGTACTTC. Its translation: CASSDAAPWRETQYF. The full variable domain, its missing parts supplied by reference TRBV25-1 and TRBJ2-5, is EADIYQTPRYLVIGTGKKITLECSQTMGHDKMYWYQQDPGMELHLIHYSYGVNSTEKGDLSSESTVSRIRTEHFPLTLESARPSHTSQYLCASSDAAPWRETQYFGPGTRLLVL.

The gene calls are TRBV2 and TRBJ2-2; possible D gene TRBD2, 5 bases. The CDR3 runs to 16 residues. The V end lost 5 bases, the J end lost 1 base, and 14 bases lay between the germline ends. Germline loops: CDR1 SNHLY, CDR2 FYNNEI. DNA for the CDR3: TGTGCCAGCAGTCTCAATGAAGGGAGGAACACCGGGGAGCTGTTTTTT. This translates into CASSLNEGRNTGELFF.

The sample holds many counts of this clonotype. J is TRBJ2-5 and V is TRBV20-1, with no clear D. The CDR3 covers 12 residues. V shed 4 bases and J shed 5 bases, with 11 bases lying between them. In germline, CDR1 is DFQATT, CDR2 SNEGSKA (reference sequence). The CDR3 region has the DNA TGCAGTGCTACTAGGATCCGGGAGACCCAGTACTTC. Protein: CSATRIRETQYF.

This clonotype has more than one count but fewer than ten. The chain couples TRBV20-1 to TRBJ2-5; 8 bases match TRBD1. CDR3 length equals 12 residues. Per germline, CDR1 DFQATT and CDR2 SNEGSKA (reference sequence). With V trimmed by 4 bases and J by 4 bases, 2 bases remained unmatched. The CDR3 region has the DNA TGCAGTGCTACCACAGGGGGAGAGACCCAGTACTTC. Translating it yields CSATTGGETQYF.

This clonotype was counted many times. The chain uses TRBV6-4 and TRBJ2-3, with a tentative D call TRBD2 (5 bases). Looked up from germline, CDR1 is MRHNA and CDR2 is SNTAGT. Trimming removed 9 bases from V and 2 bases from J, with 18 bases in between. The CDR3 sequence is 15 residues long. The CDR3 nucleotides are TGTGCCAGTTCCCCGGCGGGTCTCCTCACAGATACGCAGTATTTT. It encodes CASSPAGLLTDTQYF.

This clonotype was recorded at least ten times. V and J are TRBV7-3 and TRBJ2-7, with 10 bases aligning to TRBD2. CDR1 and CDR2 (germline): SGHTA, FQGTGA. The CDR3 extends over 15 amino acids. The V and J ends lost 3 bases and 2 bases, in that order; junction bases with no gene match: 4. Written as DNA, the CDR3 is TGTGCCAGCAGCTTGCTAGCGGGGGCCCCCTACGAGCAGTACTTC. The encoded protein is CASSLLAGAPYEQYF.

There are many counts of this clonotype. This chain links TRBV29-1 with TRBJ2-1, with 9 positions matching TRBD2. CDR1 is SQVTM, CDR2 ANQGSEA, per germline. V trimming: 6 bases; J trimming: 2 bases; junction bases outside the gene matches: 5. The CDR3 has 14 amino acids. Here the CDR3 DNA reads TGCAGCGTCTATAGCGGGAGTCCCTACAATGAGCAGTTCTTC. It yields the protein CSVYSGSPYNEQFF.

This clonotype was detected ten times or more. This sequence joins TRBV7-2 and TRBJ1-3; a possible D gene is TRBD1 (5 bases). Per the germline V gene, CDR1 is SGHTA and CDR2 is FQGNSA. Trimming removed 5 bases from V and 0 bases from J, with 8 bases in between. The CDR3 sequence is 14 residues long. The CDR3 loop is CASSGRDSGNTIYF. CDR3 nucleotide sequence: TGTGCCAGCAGCGGCAGGGACTCTGGAAACACCATATATTTT.

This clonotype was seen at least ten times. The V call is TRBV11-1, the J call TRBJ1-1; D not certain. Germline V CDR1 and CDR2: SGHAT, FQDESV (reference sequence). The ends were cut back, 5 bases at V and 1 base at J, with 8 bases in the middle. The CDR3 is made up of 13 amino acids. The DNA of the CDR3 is TGTGCCAGCAGCCAAACACCGAACACTGAAGCTTTCTTT. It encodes CASSQTPNTEAFF.

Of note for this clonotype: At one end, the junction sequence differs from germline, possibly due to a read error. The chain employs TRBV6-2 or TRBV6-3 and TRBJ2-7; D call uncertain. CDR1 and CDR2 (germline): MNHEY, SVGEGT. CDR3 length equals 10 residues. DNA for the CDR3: TGTGCCCCCGACTCCGACGAGCAGTACTTC. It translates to CAPDSDEQYF.

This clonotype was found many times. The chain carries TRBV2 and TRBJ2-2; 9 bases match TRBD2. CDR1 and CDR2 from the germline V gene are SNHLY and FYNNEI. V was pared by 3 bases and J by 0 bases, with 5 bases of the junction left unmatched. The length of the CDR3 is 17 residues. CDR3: CASSDLIAGANTGELFF. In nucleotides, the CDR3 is TGTGCCAGCAGTGACCTAATAGCGGGAGCGAACACCGGGGAGCTGTTTTTT. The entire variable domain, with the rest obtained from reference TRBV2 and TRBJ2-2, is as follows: EPEVTQTPSHQVTQMGQEVILRCVPISNHLYFYWYRQILGQKVEFLVSFYNNEISEKSEIFDDQFSVERPDGSNFTLKIRSTKLEDSAMYFCASSDLIAGANTGELFFGEGSRLTVL.

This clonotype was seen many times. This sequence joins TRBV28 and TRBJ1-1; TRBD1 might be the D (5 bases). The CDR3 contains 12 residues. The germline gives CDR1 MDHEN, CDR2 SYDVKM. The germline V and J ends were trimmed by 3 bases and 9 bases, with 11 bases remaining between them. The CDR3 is CASSFLSGQAFF. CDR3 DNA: TGTGCCAGCAGTTTTCTTTCAGGGCAAGCTTTCTTT. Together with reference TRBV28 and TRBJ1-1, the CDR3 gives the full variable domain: DVKVTQSSRYLVKRTGEKVFLECVQDMDHENMFWYRQDPGLGLRLIYFSYDVKMKEKGDIPEGYSVSREKKERFSLILESASTNQTSMYLCASSFLSGQAFFGQGTRLTVV.

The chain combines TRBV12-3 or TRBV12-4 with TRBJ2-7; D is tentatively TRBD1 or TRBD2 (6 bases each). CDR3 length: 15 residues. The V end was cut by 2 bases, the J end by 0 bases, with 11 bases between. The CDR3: CASSLKGGSSYEQYF. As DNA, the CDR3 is TGTGCCAGCAGTTTAAAGGGGGGTAGCTCCTACGAGCAGTACTTC.

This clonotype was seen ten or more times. CDR3 DNA: TGCAGTGCTCGGGACCGTATCTCCTACGAGCAGTACTTC. Translation gives CSARDRISYEQYF. This chain links TRBV20-1 with TRBJ2-7; D may match TRBD1 or TRBD2 (5 bases each). Germline CDR1 is DFQATT and CDR2 is SNEGSKA (reference sequence). The CDR3 runs to 13 residues. V was trimmed by 5 bases and J by 0 bases, leaving 11 bases between them.

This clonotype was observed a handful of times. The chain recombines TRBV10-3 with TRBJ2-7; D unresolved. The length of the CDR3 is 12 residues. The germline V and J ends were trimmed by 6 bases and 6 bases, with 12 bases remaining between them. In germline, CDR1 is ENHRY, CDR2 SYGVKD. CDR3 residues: CAISLRSGEQYF. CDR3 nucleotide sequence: TGTGCCATCAGCCTCCGGTCGGGCGAGCAGTACTTC.

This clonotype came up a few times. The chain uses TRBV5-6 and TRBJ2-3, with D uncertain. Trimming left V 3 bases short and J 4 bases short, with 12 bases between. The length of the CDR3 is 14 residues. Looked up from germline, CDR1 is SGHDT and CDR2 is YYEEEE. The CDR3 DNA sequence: TGTGCCAGCAGCTATGACCGTTTTTCAGATACGCAGTATTTT. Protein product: CASSYDRFSDTQYF.

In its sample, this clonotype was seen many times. The CDR3 loop reads CSVASLAGGYNEQFF. The CDR3, as DNA: TGCAGCGTTGCCTCTCTAGCGGGAGGGTACAATGAGCAGTTCTTC. The chain has TRBV29-1 and TRBJ2-1, with 12 bases identical to TRBD2. Losses at the gene ends were 4 bases for V and 4 bases for J; bases not matched to a gene: 5. CDR1 is SQVTM, CDR2 ANQGSEA, per germline. This CDR3 comprises 15 residues.

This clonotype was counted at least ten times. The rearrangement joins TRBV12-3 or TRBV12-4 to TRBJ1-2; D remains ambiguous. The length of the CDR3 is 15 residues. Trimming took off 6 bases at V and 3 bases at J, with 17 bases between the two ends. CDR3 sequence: CASSLDKGFHYGYTF. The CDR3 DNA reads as TGTGCCAGCAGCCTAGACAAGGGATTCCACTATGGCTACACCTTC.

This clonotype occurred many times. CDR3 sequence (DNA): TGTGCCAGCACCCCGGGACAGGGGGCAGGTCAGCCCCAGCATTTT. The encoded protein is CASTPGQGAGQPQHF. The rearrangement uses TRBV6-2 or TRBV6-3 and TRBJ1-5, with 12 bases fitting TRBD1. V lost 7 bases, J lost 6 bases, and 7 bases stayed unmatched. The CDR3 sequence is 15 residues long. Germline CDR1 reads MNHEY; CDR2 reads SVGEGT.

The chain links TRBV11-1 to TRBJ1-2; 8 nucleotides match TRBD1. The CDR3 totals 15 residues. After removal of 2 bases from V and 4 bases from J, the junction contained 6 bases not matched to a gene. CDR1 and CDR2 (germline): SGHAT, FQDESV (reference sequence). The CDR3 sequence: CASSLNPGQGYGYTF. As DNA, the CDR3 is TGTGCCAGCAGCTTAAACCCCGGACAGGGCTATGGCTACACCTTC.